This T cell receptor beta chain was obtained from a study of shared clonotypes between healthy human individuals. Comment on this clone: Its target is unknown.

Repertoires were generated with immunoSEQ multiplex PCR, while TCRdb's copy carries only in-frame clones and drops some. The sample lists around 750,000 clones; roughly 70% were seen once. Whole-study findings and limits: Read depth was anticipated to influence clonotype sharing among donors. Large depth notwithstanding, sorted-subset sequencing proved incomplete by rarefaction.

From germline, CDR1 is MNHEY and CDR2 SVGAGI. The CDR3 is 16 amino acids. V was clipped by 3 bases and J by 5 bases, with 18 bases between them. The sequenced sample consisted of memory CD4+ T cells sorted from blood. Subset indicated: CD45RA-negative fraction. The receptor's source is a woman in her 30s in good health. The rearrangement links TRBV6-5 to TRBJ2-3; D assignment may be TRBD1 or TRBD2 (5 bases each). As DNA, the CDR3 is TGTGCCAGCAGTTATTCCGGGACCCCAGCACAAGATACGCAGTATTTT. As protein: CASSYSGTPAQDTQYF.